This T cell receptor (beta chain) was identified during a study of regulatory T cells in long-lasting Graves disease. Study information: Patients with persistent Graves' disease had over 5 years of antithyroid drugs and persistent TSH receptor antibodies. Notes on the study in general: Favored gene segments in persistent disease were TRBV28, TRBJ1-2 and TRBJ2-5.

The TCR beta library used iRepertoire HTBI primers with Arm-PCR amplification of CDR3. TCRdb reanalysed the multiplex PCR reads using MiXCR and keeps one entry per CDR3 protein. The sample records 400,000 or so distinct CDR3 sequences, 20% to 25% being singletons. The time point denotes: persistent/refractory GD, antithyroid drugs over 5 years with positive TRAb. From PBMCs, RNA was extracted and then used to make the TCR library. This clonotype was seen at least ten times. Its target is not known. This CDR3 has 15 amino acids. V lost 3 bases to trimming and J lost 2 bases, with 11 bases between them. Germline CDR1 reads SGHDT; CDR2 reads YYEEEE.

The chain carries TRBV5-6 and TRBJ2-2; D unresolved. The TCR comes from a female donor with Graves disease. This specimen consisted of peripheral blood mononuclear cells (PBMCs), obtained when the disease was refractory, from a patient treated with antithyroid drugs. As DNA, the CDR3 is TGTGCCAGCAGCTCTGACATGCCCAACACCGGGGAGCTGTTTTTT. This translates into CASSSDMPNTGELFF.